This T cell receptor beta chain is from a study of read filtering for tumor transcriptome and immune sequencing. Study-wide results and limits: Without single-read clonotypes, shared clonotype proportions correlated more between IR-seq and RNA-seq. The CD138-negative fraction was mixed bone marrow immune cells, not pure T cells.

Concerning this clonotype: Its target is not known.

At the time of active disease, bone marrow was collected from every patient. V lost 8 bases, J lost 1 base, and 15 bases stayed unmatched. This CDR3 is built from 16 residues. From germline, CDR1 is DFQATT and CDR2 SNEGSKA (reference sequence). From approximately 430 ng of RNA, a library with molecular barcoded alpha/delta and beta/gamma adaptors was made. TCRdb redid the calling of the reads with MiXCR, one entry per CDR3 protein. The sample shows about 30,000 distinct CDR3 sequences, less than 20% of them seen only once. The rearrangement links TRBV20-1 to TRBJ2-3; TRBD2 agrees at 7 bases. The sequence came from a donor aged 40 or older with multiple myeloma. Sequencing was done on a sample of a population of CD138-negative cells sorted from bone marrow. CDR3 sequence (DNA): TGCAGTTTTTTCCCACTACGGGGGGAACGCACAGATACGCAGTATTTT. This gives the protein CSFFPLRGERTDTQYF.